These T cell receptor beta chains were read from a single sample in a study of T cells after yellow fever vaccination. TCRdb used MiXCR to reprocess the 5' RACE reads, holding one entry per CDR3 protein. The profile shows nearly 550,000 distinct CDR3 sequences, 15% to 20% of them singletons. Here the sequenced sample was PBMCs, taken 15 days after the yellow fever booster vaccination. All receptors derive from a young man who received the YFV17D yellow fever vaccine. Both conserved end residues are part of each CDR3. D genes are given only for firm matches. Rows may omit the clone size; those that give it use once, few, many or a size class.

>TRBV7-3|TRBD2|TRBJ2-3|many
CASTAGGPTDTQYF
>TRBV6-4|NA|TRBJ2-2|NA
CASSDLGGTGELFF
>TRBV7-9|NA|TRBJ2-1|NA
CASSLEGRPNEQFF
>TRBV28|TRBD2|TRBJ2-3|few
CASSFSGNERDTQYF
>TRBV30|TRBD1|TRBJ2-3|NA
CAWGTGASDTQYF
>TRBV25-1|TRBD2|TRBJ2-2|few
CASSSGGYTGELFF
>TRBV20-1|TRBD2|TRBJ2-3|few
CSAVGTSGGTDTQYF
>TRBV5-8|TRBD1|TRBJ2-7|NA
CGTGSSYEQYF
>TRBV20-1|TRBD2|TRBJ2-5|NA
CSARVASGFQETQYF
>TRBV5-5|NA|TRBJ2-1|few
CASRLATNVPYNEQFF
>TRBV7-2|TRBD1|TRBJ2-5|NA
CASTRTGGEETQYF
>TRBV12-3/TRBV12-4|TRBD2|TRBJ2-3|many
CASSPGLAVSSDTQYF
>TRBV10-3|TRBD2|TRBJ2-7|few
CAISEGLADSYEQYF
>TRBV15|TRBD1|TRBJ1-5|NA
CATSDGQGDYQPQHF
>TRBV15|NA|TRBJ2-2|few
CATSRDPGRNTGELFF
>TRBV4-1|TRBD2|TRBJ2-7|NA
CASSPTSRTSKYEQYF
>TRBV7-9|NA|TRBJ1-2|NA
CASSLANGPYDYGYTF
>TRBV5-1|NA|TRBJ2-5|NA
CASSLYLRSKETQYF
>TRBV18|NA|TRBJ1-3|NA
CASSPTLGLSGNTIYF
>TRBV27|NA|TRBJ2-1|NA
CASTTTGPYNEQFF
>TRBV15|NA|TRBJ1-5|NA
CAAAGGLSNQPQHF
>TRBV7-2|NA|TRBJ2-5|NA
CASSSGLSYF
>TRBV28|TRBD1|TRBJ2-7|NA
CASSLTGQGLYEQYF